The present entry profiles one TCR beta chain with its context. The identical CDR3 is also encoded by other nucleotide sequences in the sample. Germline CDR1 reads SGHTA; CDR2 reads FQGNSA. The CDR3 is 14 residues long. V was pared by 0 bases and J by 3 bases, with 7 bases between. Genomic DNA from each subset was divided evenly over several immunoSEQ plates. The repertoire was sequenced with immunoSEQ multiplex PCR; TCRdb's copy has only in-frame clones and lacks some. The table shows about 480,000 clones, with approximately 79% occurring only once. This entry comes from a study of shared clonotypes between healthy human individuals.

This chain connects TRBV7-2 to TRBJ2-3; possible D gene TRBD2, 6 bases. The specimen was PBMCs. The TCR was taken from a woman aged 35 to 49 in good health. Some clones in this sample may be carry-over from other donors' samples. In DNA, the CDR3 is TGTGCCAGCAGCTTAGCGCGGGGAACAGATACGCAGTATTTT. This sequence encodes CASSLARGTDTQYF.